This is a list of T cell receptor beta chains from one sample in a study of T-cell reconstitution after alpha-beta-depleted transplantation in children. TCRdb reprocessed the PCR reads via MiXCR and lists one record per CDR3 protein. Among tens of thousands of distinct CDR3 sequences listed, around 7% were seen once. The source was peripheral blood, collected 60 days after TCRalphabeta/CD19-depleted stem cell transplant. The receptors come from a child under two years old who had a stem cell transplant for acute myeloid leukemia, so the T cells may come from the graft donor. The CDR3 runs from the conserved cysteine through the conserved F or W. A D gene is named only where the DNA matches it firmly. Not every row has a clone size; where given, it reads once, few, many or a size class.

cdr3_aa	cdr3_nt	j_call	d_call	v_call	clone_size
CASSSPGGVDTEAFF	TGTGCCAGCAGCTCTCCGGGGGGGGTTGACACTGAAGCTTTCTTT	TRBJ1-1	NA	TRBV7-9	many
CASSYLDRVNEQYF	TGTGCCAGCAGTTACCTGGACAGGGTGAACGAGCAGTACTTC	TRBJ2-7	TRBD1	TRBV6-5	many
CSARDLNWVSYNEQFF	TGCAGTGCTAGAGATCTCAACTGGGTCTCCTACAATGAGCAGTTCTTC	TRBJ2-1	NA	TRBV20-1	many
CASSQTGHHPYEQYF	TGTGCCAGCAGCCAAACCGGACATCATCCCTACGAGCAGTACTTC	TRBJ2-7	NA	TRBV4-2	many
CASSPGGSYNEQFF	TGTGCCAGCAGTCCGGGGGGATCCTACAATGAGCAGTTCTTC	TRBJ2-1	TRBD2	TRBV12-3/TRBV12-4	many
CASKQNTGELFF	TGTGCCAGCAAGCAGAACACCGGGGAGCTGTTTTTT	TRBJ2-2	NA	TRBV25-1	many
CASSSNYNEQFF	TGTGCCAGCAGCTCAAATTACAATGAGCAGTTCTTC	TRBJ2-1	NA	TRBV12-3/TRBV12-4	many
CASSPRTSGGTGELFF	TGTGCCAGCAGCCCTCGGACTAGCGGGGGAACCGGGGAGCTGTTTTTT	TRBJ2-2	TRBD2	TRBV9	many
CASTQLIKRGYNEQFF	TGTGCCAGCACCCAATTAATAAAAAGGGGATACAATGAGCAGTTCTTC	TRBJ2-1	NA	TRBV12-3/TRBV12-4	many
CATSDSLVGDSNYGYTF	TGTGCCACCAGTGATTCACTCGTTGGGGATTCTAACTATGGCTACACCTTC	TRBJ1-2	NA	TRBV24-1	many
CAISSRDPGNNEQFF	TGTGCCATCAGTTCCCGGGACCCAGGGAACAATGAGCAGTTCTTC	TRBJ2-1	NA	TRBV10-3	many
CASSQRGLAGNTDTQYF	TGTGCCAGCAGCCAACGCGGACTAGCGGGAAACACAGATACGCAGTATTTT	TRBJ2-3	TRBD2	TRBV4-2	NA
CASSSRQDSTDTQYF	TGTGCCAGCAGCTCCCGACAGGATAGCACAGATACGCAGTATTTT	TRBJ2-3	NA	TRBV4-2	medium-sized
CASSIRVTGPYGYTF	TGTGCCAGCAGCATAAGGGTAACAGGGCCATATGGCTACACCTTC	TRBJ1-2	NA	TRBV4-2	many
CASSHRSGETQYF	TGTGCCAGCAGCCATAGGTCCGGAGAGACCCAGTACTTC	TRBJ2-5	NA	TRBV7-3	many
CASSSSNKPSAGGALYEQYF	TGTGCCAGCAGCTCCTCGAACAAACCCTCCGCGGGAGGTGCCCTCTACGAGCAGTACTTC	TRBJ2-7	TRBD2	TRBV11-2	many
CSVPRTYNEQFF	TGCAGCGTTCCCCGGACGTACAATGAGCAGTTCTTC	TRBJ2-1	NA	TRBV29-1	many
CASSQQWGPEQFF	TGTGCCAGCAGCCAACAGTGGGGGCCTGAGCAGTTCTTC	TRBJ2-1	NA	TRBV7-9	many
CASSSLDSGIRWNEQFF	TGTGCCAGCAGCTCTCTCGATAGCGGGATTCGTTGGAATGAGCAGTTCTTC	TRBJ2-1	TRBD2	TRBV7-8	many
CAGDRHSGNTIYF	TGTGCCGGGGACCGTCACTCTGGAAACACCATATATTTT	TRBJ1-3	NA	TRBV2	many
CASSFIGPSYEQYF	TGTGCCAGCAGTTTCATAGGGCCCTCCTACGAGCAGTACTTC	TRBJ2-7	NA	TRBV6-5	many
CASSLGARVPYNEQFF	TGTGCCAGCAGCTTGGGGGCCAGGGTACCCTACAATGAGCAGTTCTTC	TRBJ2-1	NA	TRBV5-4	NA
CASSLIGEGSYEQYF	TGTGCCAGCAGTTTAATTGGGGAAGGCTCCTACGAGCAGTACTTC	TRBJ2-7	NA	TRBV28	many
CSARVRGGVSGKNIQYF	TGCAGTGCTAGAGTAAGAGGGGGCGTATCTGGCAAAAACATTCAGTACTTC	TRBJ2-4	TRBD1	TRBV20-1	many
CSATGTGAGEQYF	TGCAGTGCAACCGGGACAGGGGCAGGCGAGCAGTACTTC	TRBJ2-7	TRBD1	TRBV20-1	many
CASSTGQPDTQYF	TGTGCCAGCAGCACCGGACAGCCAGATACGCAGTATTTT	TRBJ2-3	NA	TRBV7-2	few
CAISESSSDMDTQYF	TGTGCCATCAGTGAGTCGTCTAGCGATATGGATACGCAGTATTTT	TRBJ2-3	NA	TRBV10-3	many
CASSLGGPTEAFF	TGCGCCAGCAGCTTGGGGGGGCCCACTGAAGCTTTCTTT	TRBJ1-1	NA	TRBV5-1	many
CASSLRTDEQYF	TGTGCCAGCAGCCTCCGGACGGACGAGCAGTACTTC	TRBJ2-7	NA	TRBV28	many
CASSYSGTPETQYF	TGTGCCAGCAGTTACTCGGGGACTCCAGAGACCCAGTACTTC	TRBJ2-5	NA	TRBV6-5	many
CASSVEEGRGRELFF	TGTGCCAGCAGCGTAGAAGAAGGGAGGGGCCGGGAGCTGTTTTTT	TRBJ2-2	TRBD2	TRBV9	many
CASSLGVRGYTF	TGTGCCAGCAGCTTAGGGGTGCGAGGCTACACCTTC	TRBJ1-2	NA	TRBV5-5	once
CASSPRARETQYF	TGTGCCAGCTCACCACGGGCCAGGGAGACCCAGTACTTC	TRBJ2-5	NA	TRBV18	many
CASSRTGFNSPLHF	TGTGCCAGCAGCCGAACAGGGTTTAATTCACCCCTCCACTTT	TRBJ1-6	NA	TRBV7-9	many
CASSQDGGRTDTQYF	TGCGCCAGCAGCCAAGACGGGGGTCGCACAGATACGCAGTATTTT	TRBJ2-3	NA	TRBV4-3	many
CASSLARSSYEQYF	TGTGCCAGCAGTTTAGCCCGTAGCTCCTACGAGCAGTACTTC	TRBJ2-7	NA	TRBV27	many
CASSQYSAGGAEAFF	TGCGCCAGCAGCCAATATTCGGCAGGAGGGGCTGAAGCTTTCTTT	TRBJ1-1	NA	TRBV4-3	NA
CASHQDRNTEAFF	TGCGCCAGCCATCAAGACAGGAACACTGAAGCTTTCTTT	TRBJ1-1	NA	TRBV5-1	many
CSVELGTGVDTQYF	TGCAGCGTTGAACTCGGGACAGGGGTAGATACGCAGTATTTT	TRBJ2-3	TRBD1	TRBV29-1	many
CASSSYRGQETQYF	TGTGCCAGCAGTTCATATAGGGGCCAAGAGACCCAGTACTTC	TRBJ2-5	NA	TRBV27	many
CASSIGVNEKLFF	TGTGCCAGCAGCATCGGGGTTAATGAAAAACTGTTTTTT	TRBJ1-4	NA	TRBV7-9	many
CASSTTGGEFAEAFF	TGTGCCAGCAGCACGACAGGGGGCGAGTTCGCTGAAGCTTTCTTT	TRBJ1-1	TRBD1	TRBV7-2	NA
CASSELAGGDTQYF	TGTGCCAGCAGTGAACTAGCGGGGGGGGATACGCAGTATTTT	TRBJ2-3	TRBD2	TRBV2	many
CASSLPATGAGEQYF	TGCGCCAGCAGCCTTCCAGCTACAGGGGCGGGTGAGCAGTACTTC	TRBJ2-7	TRBD1	TRBV4-1	many
CASSLEGGALYEQYF	TGTGCCAGCAGCTTAGAAGGCGGGGCCCTCTACGAGCAGTACTTC	TRBJ2-7	NA	TRBV7-6	many
CASSRTETGFHRTDTQYF	TGTGCCAGCAGCCGAACCGAAACAGGGTTTCACCGCACAGATACGCAGTATTTT	TRBJ2-3	NA	TRBV11-1	many